The 31 T cell receptor beta chains presented below share a single source sample, sequenced in a study of PD-1 blockade in classical Hodgkin lymphoma. The data were produced by immunoSEQ multiplex PCR, yet TCRdb's version contains in-frame clones alone and is incomplete. The sample yields some 30,000 clones, 81% seen once. The time point denotes: cycle 4 day 1 (C4D1), after five to seven weeks of nivolumab. Each and every patient relapsed after autologous stem cell transplantation, and patients got differing brentuximab vedotin exposure. The input for sequencing was peripheral blood mononuclear cells (PBMCs), taken before the fourth cycle of nivolumab. The receptor source for this set is a human donor with classical Hodgkin lymphoma.

The genes are TRBV7-9 and TRBJ2-5; D call uncertain. The CDR3 runs 12 residues. The V end was cut by 5 bases, the J end by 3 bases, with 7 bases between. Germline V gives CDR1 SEHNR, CDR2 FQNEAQ (reference sequence). In nucleotides, the CDR3 is TGTGCCAGCAGCGAAAAAAAAGAGACCCAGTACTTC. Translated, it gives CASSEKKETQYF.

The V call is TRBV25-1, the J call TRBJ1-1; D remains ambiguous. The V end was cut by 4 bases, the J end by 6 bases, with 6 bases between. The germline V gene encodes CDR1 MGHDK and CDR2 SYGVNS. The CDR3 has 11 residues. The CDR3 is CASSAGSEAFF. Written as DNA, the CDR3 is TGTGCCAGCAGTGCAGGTTCTGAAGCTTTCTTT.

Only one count was recorded for this clone. The chain recombines TRBV5-1 with TRBJ1-1; 9 positions agree with TRBD1. Germline V gene data show CDR1 as SGHRS and CDR2 as YFSETQ. This CDR3 contains 15 residues. Germline trimming cut 0 bases from V and 5 bases from J; bases unmatched to any gene: 5. The DNA for the CDR3 is TGCGCCAGCAGCTTGGCCCCTGGACAGGGGACTGAAGCTTTCTTT. Its protein is CASSLAPGQGTEAFF.

This clone showed up just a few times. The V and J genes are TRBV29-1 and TRBJ2-1; D is unclear. Trimming took 3 bases from V and 6 from J, leaving 15 bases between them. The CDR3 is 14 amino acids. Germline loops: CDR1 SQVTM, CDR2 ANQGSEA. CDR3: CSVEGQGIGNEQFF. The CDR3 DNA reads as TGCAGCGTTGAGGGCCAAGGGATAGGCAATGAGCAGTTCTTC.

The chain uses TRBV4-3 and TRBJ2-1; TRBD2 might be the D (5 bases). V was pared by 3 bases and J by 4 bases, with 13 bases between. This CDR3 is built from 15 residues. The germline gives CDR1 LGHNA, CDR2 YSLEER. The CDR3 sequence is CASSHFLGGYNEQFF. In DNA, the CDR3 is TGCGCCAGCAGCCATTTCCTAGGAGGTTACAATGAGCAGTTCTTC.

The chain recombines TRBV6-5 with TRBJ2-2; 7 nucleotides agree with TRBD2. The CDR3 covers 16 residues. Germline-derived CDR1 and CDR2 are MNHEY and SVGAGI. V lost 0 bases, J lost 3 bases, and 4 bases stayed unmatched. CDR3 residues: CASSYSGTTHTGELFF. The CDR3, as DNA: TGTGCCAGCAGTTACTCCGGGACTACTCACACCGGGGAGCTGTTTTTT.

The rearrangement links TRBV27 to TRBJ2-1; 13 bases map to TRBD2. Germline V gives CDR1 MNHEY, CDR2 SMNVEV (reference sequence). The CDR3 consists of 16 residues. J gave up 4 bases and V 8 bases, and 8 bases lay outside the gene matches. The CDR3 DNA is TGTGCCAGCGGATTACTAGCGGGAGGGGTTTACAATGAGCAGTTCTTC. Protein: CASGLLAGGVYNEQFF.

The rearrangement links TRBV6-1 to TRBJ1-1, with a possible D match to TRBD1 (6 bases). CDR1 is MNHNS and CDR2 is SASEGT in the germline V gene. The V end was cut by 7 bases, the J end by 6 bases, with 18 bases between. The CDR3 spans 14 residues. CDR3 coding DNA: TGTGCCAGCATGGGACACTTAGTAGCCCCTGAAGCTTTCTTT. Translated, it gives CASMGHLVAPEAFF.

Points on this clone: This specimen includes other DNA sequences encoding the same CDR3. In nucleotides, the CDR3 is TGTGCCATCAGTGAGTCCCCAGGGAACACTGAAGCTTTCTTT. Translation: CAISESPGNTEAFF. The chain employs TRBV10-3 and TRBJ1-1; D is unresolved. The CDR3 length is 14 residues. V lost 0 bases to trimming and J lost 1 base, with 6 bases between them. The germline V gene has CDR1 ENHRY and CDR2 SYGVKD.

The chain has TRBV7-6 and TRBJ1-2; TRBD1 agrees at 8 bases. The CDR3 contains 14 residues. CDR1 SGHVS and CDR2 FNYEAQ come from the germline V gene. V shed 0 bases and J 7 bases; nucleotides not matched to a gene: 4. CDR3: CASSLAHRGSGYTF. The CDR3 region has the DNA TGTGCCAGCAGCTTAGCGCACAGGGGGTCTGGCTACACCTTC.

This chain joins TRBV30 and TRBJ1-2; the match to TRBD1 covers 7 bases. V dropped 8 bases and J dropped 3; count of bases not matched to a gene: 15. Per germline, CDR1 GTSNPN and CDR2 SVGIG (reference sequence). CDR3 length equals 15 residues. The CDR3 spells CAQWGQSRWDYGYTF. The CDR3 DNA reads as TGTGCCCAATGGGGACAGTCACGGTGGGACTATGGCTACACCTTC.

The genes are TRBV28 and TRBJ2-7, with TRBD2 matching over 7 bases. V lost 3 bases, J lost 7 bases, and 9 bases stayed unmatched. The CDR3 is made up of 14 amino acids. In germline, CDR1 is MDHEN, CDR2 SYDVKM. The CDR3 coding sequence is TGTGCCAGCAGTTTTGGGGGAGGGCCACGAGAGCAGTACTTC. It yields the protein CASSFGGGPREQYF. The full variable domain, rest sourced from reference TRBV28 and TRBJ2-7, is DVKVTQSSRYLVKRTGEKVFLECVQDMDHENMFWYRQDPGLGLRLIYFSYDVKMKEKGDIPEGYSVSREKKERFSLILESASTNQTSMYLCASSFGGGPREQYFGPGTRLTVT.

The J gene is TRBJ1-2, the V gene TRBV5-4; perhaps TRBD1 as D (6 bases). V was trimmed by 0 bases and J by 2 bases, leaving 11 bases between them. The CDR3 runs 15 residues. In germline, CDR1 is SGHNT, CDR2 YYREEE (reference sequence). The CDR3, as DNA: TGTGCCAGCAGCTTGGTCGGGGGCTGGAACTATGGCTACACCTTC. Its translation is CASSLVGGWNYGYTF.

To note about this clone: A much bigger clone sits one base away, suggesting this may be a read error. This rearrangement joins TRBV7-9 to TRBJ2-3; D unclear. CDR3 size: 12 residues. Germline CDR1 is SEHNR and CDR2 is FQNEAQ (reference sequence). Trimming removed 5 bases from V and 2 bases from J, with 5 bases in between. CDR3 nucleotides: TGTGCCAGCAGCCCTATCACAGATACGCAGTATTTT. As protein: CASSPITDTQYF.

The genes are TRBV6-5 and TRBJ1-1, with D perhaps matching TRBD1 (5 bases). Trimming removed 6 bases at V and 0 bases at J, with 11 bases between. CDR1 MNHEY and CDR2 SVGAGI come from the germline V gene. The CDR3 is made up of 14 amino acids. CDR3 amino acids: CASSTDSMNTEAFF. CDR3 nucleotides: TGTGCCAGCAGCACTGACAGCATGAACACTGAAGCTTTCTTT.

V and J are TRBV6-6 and TRBJ2-5; D perhaps matches TRBD2 (7 bases). V was pared by 0 bases and J by 4 bases, with 12 bases between. Germline loops: CDR1 MNHNY, CDR2 SVGAGI (reference sequence). The CDR3 spans 15 residues. CDR3 nucleotides: TGTGCCAGCAGTTACTCTAGGGGGGGAGGAGAGACCCAGTACTTC. It specifies CASSYSRGGGETQYF.

About this clone: One end of the junction varies from germline; a read error may be responsible. The V call is TRBV7-7, the J call TRBJ2-5; D uncertain. Per the germline V gene, CDR1 is SSHAT and CDR2 is FNYEAQ (reference sequence). This CDR3 contains 15 residues. The CDR3 sequence: CASSLDSRFQETQYF. The CDR3 DNA is TGTGCTAGCAGCTTAGATTCCAGGTTCCAAGAGACCCAGTACTTC.

This rearrangement joins TRBV7-6 to TRBJ2-2, with TRBD1 identical over 12 bases. Per germline, CDR1 SGHVS and CDR2 FNYEAQ. V lost 5 bases, J lost 5 bases, and 6 bases stayed unmatched. CDR3 length: 16 residues. This CDR3 reads CASSPGTGGQTGELFF. DNA for the CDR3: TGTGCCAGCAGCCCTGGGACAGGGGGCCAGACCGGGGAGCTGTTTTTT.

This CDR3 is CASSLRWQQNTGELFF. DNA for the CDR3: TGTGCCAGCAGCTTAAGATGGCAGCAGAACACCGGGGAGCTGTTTTTT. The chain joins TRBV7-8 to TRBJ2-2; D not resolved. Trimming took off 2 bases at V and 1 base at J, with 11 bases between the two ends. Looked up from germline, CDR1 is SGHVS and CDR2 is FQNEAQ. The CDR3 is 16 amino acids.

For this clone: Other DNA sequences in the same sample also yield this CDR3. The J gene is TRBJ2-7, the V gene TRBV2, with TRBD1 identical over 7 bases. The CDR3 is 15 amino acids. The V segment lost 2 bases and the J segment 5 bases; nucleotides outside the gene matches: 9. Germline CDR1 SNHLY, CDR2 FYNNEI. DNA for the CDR3: TGTGCCAGCAGTGAAAAACAGGGGTCAAGTGACGAGCAGTACGTC. Translating it yields CASSEKQGSSDEQYV.

The rearrangement joins TRBV25-1 to TRBJ2-6, with unresolved D. The CDR3 is 13 amino acids. Germline V gene sequence: CDR1 MGHDK, CDR2 SYGVNS. With 5 bases removed from V and 4 bases from J, the gap between germline ends came to 6 bases. CDR3 nucleotides: TGTGCCAGCAGTTTTGCGGGGGCCAACGTCCTGACTTTC. Encoded protein: CASSFAGANVLTF.

The J gene is TRBJ2-1, the V gene TRBV14; D is ambiguous. Per germline, CDR1 SGHDN and CDR2 FVKESK. With 1 base removed from V and 7 bases from J, the gap between germline ends came to 8 bases. This CDR3 is built from 13 residues. CDR3 in amino acids: CASSQGPLNEQFF. DNA of the CDR3: TGTGCCAGCAGCCAAGGACCCCTAAATGAGCAGTTCTTC.

In its sample, this clone was seen once. The rearrangement joins TRBV28 to TRBJ2-1; D is perhaps TRBD2 (6 bases). V lost 2 bases to trimming and J lost 1 base, with 9 bases between them. Germline V CDR1 and CDR2: MDHEN, SYDVKM. The CDR3 is 15 residues long. CDR3 sequence (DNA): TGTGCCAGCAGTTTAACTAGCCTATCCTACAATGAGCAGTTCTTC. This codes for CASSLTSLSYNEQFF.

The chain joins TRBV7-2 to TRBJ2-7; 9 nucleotides agree with TRBD1. Germline lookup yields CDR1 SGHTA and CDR2 FQGNSA. This CDR3 spans 14 amino acids. V trimming: 4 bases; J trimming: 1 base; junction bases outside the gene matches: 2. CDR3 in DNA: TGTGCCAGCAGCTCGGGGACAGGGTCCTACGAGCAGTACTTC. It is translated as CASSSGTGSYEQYF.

The chain has TRBV12-5 and TRBJ2-1; TRBD2 matches 12 bases. With 1 base clipped from V and 3 bases from J, the junction kept 1 base outside the gene matches. From germline, CDR1 is LGHNT and CDR2 FRNRAP. CDR3 length: 16 residues. The CDR3: CASGLATSGGYNEQFF. The CDR3 DNA reads as TGTGCTAGTGGTTTGGCGACTAGCGGGGGCTACAATGAGCAGTTCTTC.

This chain joins TRBV5-6 and TRBJ1-1; no reliable D call. The V and J ends lost 0 bases and 3 bases respectively, with 3 bases between them. Per germline, CDR1 SGHDT and CDR2 YYEEEE. The CDR3 consists of 12 residues. CDR3 nucleotide sequence: TGTGCCAGCAGCTTGGTGGACACTGAAGCTTTCTTT. Its translation: CASSLVDTEAFF.

There are a few counts of this clone. The chain recombines TRBV27 with TRBJ1-2, with 10 bases that match TRBD1. The junction had 5 bases not matched to a gene; V was cut back by 6 bases and J by 4 bases. Looked up from germline, CDR1 is MNHEY and CDR2 is SMNVEV (reference sequence). The CDR3 loop spans 14 amino acids. CDR3 coding DNA: TGTGCCAGCAGGCGGGGACAGGGGACCTATGGCTACACCTTC. Protein product: CASRRGQGTYGYTF.

The CDR3 spells CASSLKRTSTDTQYF. The CDR3, as DNA: TGTGCCAGCAGCTTAAAGAGGACTAGCACAGATACGCAGTATTTT. The chain is built from TRBV7-2 and TRBJ2-3, with a possible D match to TRBD2 (5 bases). This CDR3 is 15 amino acids long. V was shortened by 2 bases and J by 0 bases, with 9 bases between the two germline ends. The germline gives CDR1 SGHTA, CDR2 FQGNSA. Full variable domain (rest looked up from reference TRBV7-2 and TRBJ2-3): GAGVSQSPSNKVTEKGKDVELRCDPISGHTALYWYRQSLGQGLEFLIYFQGNSAPDKSGLPSDRFSAERTGGSVSTLTIQRTQQEDSAVYLCASSLKRTSTDTQYFGPGTRLTVL.

This clone was found a few times. The rearrangement uses TRBV25-1 and TRBJ1-2; tentative D call: TRBD1 (5 bases). Germline loops: CDR1 MGHDK, CDR2 SYGVNS. V was cut by 6 bases and J by 0 bases, with 11 bases left in between. The CDR3 has 14 amino acids. CDR3 DNA sequence: TGTGCCAGCAGCCAGGGCTCAACTAACTATGGCTACACCTTC. Its translation is CASSQGSTNYGYTF.

The V and J genes are TRBV5-6 and TRBJ1-6; D remains unclear. Trimming shortened V by 3 bases and J by 6 bases, and 4 bases separated the two germline ends. The CDR3 covers 12 residues. Germline V gives CDR1 SGHDT, CDR2 YYEEEE. CDR3 nucleotides: TGTGCCAGCAGCTACAGTAATTCACCCCTCCACTTT. This gives the protein CASSYSNSPLHF.

This clone has just one count. The genes are TRBV4-2 and TRBJ1-3; D is unclear. The germline V and J ends were trimmed by 2 bases and 4 bases, with 9 bases remaining between them. Germline V CDR1 and CDR2: LGHNA, YNFKEQ. The CDR3 has 14 amino acids. The CDR3 here is CASSQSGEGNTIYF. CDR3 DNA sequence: TGTGCCAGCAGCCAATCGGGAGAAGGAAACACCATATATTTT.